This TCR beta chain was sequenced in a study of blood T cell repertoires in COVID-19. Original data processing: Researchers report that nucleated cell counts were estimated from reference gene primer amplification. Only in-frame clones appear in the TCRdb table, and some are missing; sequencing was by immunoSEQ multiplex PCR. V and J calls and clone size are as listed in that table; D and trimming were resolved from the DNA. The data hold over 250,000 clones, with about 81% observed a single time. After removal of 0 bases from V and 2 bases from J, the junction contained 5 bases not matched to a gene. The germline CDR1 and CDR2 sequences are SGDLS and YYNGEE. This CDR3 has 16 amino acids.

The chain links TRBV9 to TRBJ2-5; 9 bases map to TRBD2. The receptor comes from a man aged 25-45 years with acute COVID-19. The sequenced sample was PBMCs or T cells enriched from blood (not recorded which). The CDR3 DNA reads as TGTGCCAGCAGCGTAGCTGCGGGAGGGGGTCAAGAGACCCAGTACTTC. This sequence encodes CASSVAAGGGQETQYF. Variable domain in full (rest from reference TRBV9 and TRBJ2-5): DSGVTQTPKHLITATGQRVTLRCSPRSGDLSVYWYQQSLDQGLQFLIQYYNGEERAKGNILERFSAQQFPDLHSELNLSSLELGDSALYFCASSVAAGGGQETQYFGPGTRLLVL.